This T cell receptor (beta chain) originates from a study of T cell responses to AZD1222 COVID-19 vaccine. Only in-frame clones appear in the TCRdb table, and some are missing; sequencing was by immunoSEQ multiplex PCR. The data contain 80,000 to 100,000 clones, 70% to 90% of them singletons. Study-wide findings and caveats: Reports say nearly half of spike-specific TCRs go after unmutated variant regions. Researchers took repertoire samples only after the peak T cell response had come. Clonal diversity may have been underestimated in mostly white British donors.

The CDR3 has 16 residues. Per the germline V gene, CDR1 is SGHTA and CDR2 is FQGTGA. With V trimmed by 4 bases and J by 1 base, 5 bases remained unmatched. On this clone itself: The antigen remains unidentified.

The source was peripheral blood, collected on day 0 of AZD1222 vaccination. This receptor was identified in an adult in good health. The chain is built from TRBV7-3 and TRBJ2-3, with 10 bases identical to TRBD2. CDR3 DNA sequence: TGTGCCAGCAGCTCCCTCCTAGCGGGGGGCACAGATACGCAGTATTTT. Translating it yields CASSSLLAGGTDTQYF. Drawing the rest from reference TRBV7-3 and TRBJ2-3, the complete variable domain is GAGVSQTPSNKVTEKGKYVELRCDPISGHTALYWYRQSLGQGPEFLIYFQGTGAADDSGLPNDRFFAVRPEGSVSTLKIQRTERGDSAVYLCASSSLLAGGTDTQYFGPGTRLTVL.